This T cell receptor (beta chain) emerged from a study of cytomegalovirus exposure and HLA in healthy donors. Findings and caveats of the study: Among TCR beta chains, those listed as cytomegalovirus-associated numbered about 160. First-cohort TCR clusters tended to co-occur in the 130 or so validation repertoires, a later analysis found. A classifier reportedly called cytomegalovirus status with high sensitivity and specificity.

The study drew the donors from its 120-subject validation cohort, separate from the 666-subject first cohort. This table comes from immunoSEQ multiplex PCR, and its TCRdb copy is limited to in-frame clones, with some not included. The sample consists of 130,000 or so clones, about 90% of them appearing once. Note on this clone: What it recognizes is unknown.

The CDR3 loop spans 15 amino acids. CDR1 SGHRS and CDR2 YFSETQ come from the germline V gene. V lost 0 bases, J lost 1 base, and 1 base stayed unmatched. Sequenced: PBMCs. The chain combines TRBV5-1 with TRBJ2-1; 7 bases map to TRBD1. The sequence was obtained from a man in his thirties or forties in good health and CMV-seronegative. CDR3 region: CASSLGTGSYNEQFF. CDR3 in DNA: TGCGCCAGCAGCTTGGGGACAGGTTCCTACAATGAGCAGTTCTTC.